These T cell receptor beta chains were read from a single sample in a study of cytomegalovirus exposure and HLA in healthy donors. Clones were read by immunoSEQ multiplex PCR, and TCRdb kept only the in-frame ones, dropping some. Its table records around 200,000 clones. Input material: PBMCs. Receptors originate from a woman under 40 in good health and CMV-seropositive. CDR3s include the opening cysteine and the closing phenylalanine or tryptophan. The D gene is left open where the match is weak.

TRBV29-1	TRBJ2-1	16	NA	CSVEDRFNGGYNEQFF	TGCAGCGTTGAAGACCGGTTCAACGGAGGCTACAATGAGCAGTTCTTC
TRBV6-5	TRBJ1-6	12	NA	CASSKGDSPLHF	TGTGCCAGCAGTAAGGGGGATTCACCCCTCCACTTT
TRBV6-6	TRBJ2-4	15	TRBD1	CASMGQGASKNIQYF	TGTGCCAGCATGGGACAGGGGGCTTCCAAAAACATTCAGTACTTC
TRBV18	TRBJ1-2	18	TRBD1	CASSPPGQGVSPNYGYTF	TGTGCCAGCTCACCACCCGGACAGGGCGTCAGCCCTAACTATGGCTACACCTTC
TRBV7-7	TRBJ2-2	16	NA	CASSVTSAANTGELFF	TGTGCCAGCAGCGTGACTAGTGCTGCGAACACCGGGGAGCTGTTTTTT
TRBV5-1	TRBJ1-2	17	NA	CASSLRPMGRSDYGYTF	TGCGCCAGCAGCTTGCGGCCTATGGGTAGGAGCGACTATGGCTACACCTTC
TRBV6-4	TRBJ2-7	14	TRBD1	CARDRGTNPYEQYF	TGTGCCAGGGACAGGGGGACAAACCCCTACGAGCAGTACTTC
TRBV19	TRBJ2-7	13	TRBD2	CASNQRDTYEQYF	TGTGCCAGTAACCAGCGGGATACCTACGAGCAGTACTTC
TRBV5-4	TRBJ1-6	13	NA	CASSLSLDSPLHF	TGTGCCAGCAGCCTGTCTTTAGATTCACCCCTCCACTTT
TRBV4-3	TRBJ2-1	16	TRBD2	CASSQERAGTYNEQFF	TGCGCCAGCAGCCAAGAACGAGCGGGGACCTACAATGAGCAGTTCTTC
TRBV18	TRBJ2-7	15	NA	CASSPYSSDYYEQYF	TGTGCCAGCTCACCATACTCATCTGACTACTACGAGCAGTACTTC
TRBV9	TRBJ1-3	16	TRBD1	CASSTRDSGSGNTIYF	TGTGCCAGCAGCACGCGGGACAGCGGCTCTGGAAACACCATATATTTT
TRBV7-2	TRBJ1-2	14	NA	CASSFQGHNYGYTF	TGTGCCAGCAGCTTCCAGGGACATAACTATGGCTACACCTTC
TRBV28	TRBJ2-7	15	TRBD1	CASSHGTGTPYEQYF	TGTGCCAGCAGTCACGGGACAGGGACACCCTACGAGCAGTACTTC
TRBV5-4	TRBJ2-1	15	TRBD2	CASSPRLAGGWEQFF	TGTGCCAGCAGCCCTCGACTAGCGGGAGGCTGGGAGCAGTTCTTC
TRBV19	TRBJ2-1	14	NA	CASRTSGPPGEQFF	TGTGCCAGTAGGACCAGCGGCCCCCCGGGGGAGCAGTTCTTC
TRBV7-2	TRBJ2-1	15	NA	CASSLAGDSYNEQFF	TGTGCCAGCAGCTTAGCGGGAGACTCCTACAATGAGCAGTTCTTC